These 9 T cell receptor beta chains originate from one sample sequenced in a study of CD8+ T cells in alopecia areata. RNA, once extracted, was reverse transcribed into cDNA for use as the sequencing template. Sequencing used immunoSEQ multiplex PCR; TCRdb keeps in-frame clones, though not all of them. This sample has 250,000 or so clones, with less than 80% found just once. The source material was CD4+ T cells sorted from blood, sampled at week 0. All receptors derive from a human donor with alopecia areata.

The rearrangement joins TRBV27 to TRBJ2-7, with 7 bases that match TRBD1. Germline assignment: CDR1 MNHEY and CDR2 SMNVEV (reference sequence). Losses at the gene ends were 8 bases for V and 6 bases for J; bases not matched to a gene: 10. This CDR3 is 13 amino acids long. The CDR3 DNA is TGTGCCAGCGGGGAACAGGGGCGGGTCGAGCAGTACTTC. Protein: CASGEQGRVEQYF.

The chain uses TRBV29-1 and TRBJ2-2; D is unclear. The CDR3 loop spans 11 amino acids. Germline values: CDR1 SQVTM, CDR2 ANQGSEA. V was pared by 5 bases and J by 3 bases, with 4 bases between. The CDR3 bases are TGCAGCGTTAAGGACACCGGGGAGCTGTTTTTT. Translated, it gives CSVKDTGELFF.

This clone occurred a few times. V is TRBV5-4 and J is TRBJ2-6, with unresolved D. V gave up 2 bases and J gave up 1 base, with 13 bases separating them. CDR3 length: 17 amino acids. Germline V CDR1 and CDR2: SGHNT, YYREEE (reference sequence). Here the CDR3 reads CASSLGAGSSGANVLTF. The DNA for the CDR3 is TGTGCCAGCAGCTTAGGAGCAGGCTCTTCTGGGGCCAACGTCCTGACTTTC.

This clone showed up just once. The chain couples TRBV30 to TRBJ2-3, with 8 bases aligning to TRBD2. There are 16 residues in the CDR3. The ends lost 0 bases at V and 2 bases at J; junction bases unmatched: 7. Germline CDR1 is GTSNPN and CDR2 is SVGIG (reference sequence). The CDR3, as DNA: TGTGCCTGGAGTGTCGGAACTAGCGGCTACACAGATACGCAGTATTTT. Translation gives CAWSVGTSGYTDTQYF.

V and J are TRBV6-5 and TRBJ1-2, with 9 bases that match TRBD1. The CDR3 has 13 residues. In germline, CDR1 is MNHEY, CDR2 SVGAGI. The trim removed 5 bases at V and 13 bases at J, leaving 11 bases unmatched. CDR3 amino acids: CASSTFAGTGCTF. The CDR3 nucleotides read TGTGCCAGCAGTACCTTCGCGGGGACAGGGTGCACCTTC.

The chain uses TRBV20-1 and TRBJ1-4; D ambiguous. Trimming took off 6 bases at V and 8 bases at J, with 10 bases between the two ends. Germline CDR1 reads DFQATT; CDR2 reads SNEGSKA (reference sequence). The length of the CDR3 is 11 residues. CDR3 nucleotides: TGCAGTGCGCCACTAGGCGAAAAACTGTTTTTT. It translates to CSAPLGEKLFF.

J is TRBJ2-2 and V is TRBV21-1; the table names TRBD1, a call not compared with the DNA. TRBV21-1 is flagged as a pseudogene. This CDR3 has 16 amino acids. The CDR3 DNA sequence: TGTGCCAGCAGCATAGGGGACAGAACGAACACCGGGGAGCTGTTTTTT. Translated, it gives CASSIGDRTNTGELFF.

V and J are TRBV29-1 and TRBJ2-5, with 7 bases matching TRBD2. Germline V gene data show CDR1 as SQVTM and CDR2 as ANQGSEA. The trim removed 3 bases at V and 1 base at J, leaving 2 bases unmatched. CDR3 length: 13 amino acids. The CDR3 here is CSVEGGVQETQYF. DNA of the CDR3: TGCAGCGTTGAGGGAGGGGTCCAAGAGACCCAGTACTTC. Full variable domain (missing parts from reference TRBV29-1 and TRBJ2-5): SAVISQKPSRDICQRGTSLTIQCQVDSQVTMMFWYRQQPGQSLTLIATANQGSEATYESGFVIDKFPISRPNLTFSTLTVSNMSPEDSSIYLCSVEGGVQETQYFGPGTRLLVL.

This sequence joins TRBV7-9 and TRBJ2-3; D might be TRBD1 or TRBD2, each matching 6 bases. V was shortened by 6 bases and J by 1 base, with 17 bases between the two germline ends. Germline V CDR1 and CDR2: SEHNR, FQNEAQ (reference sequence). The CDR3 is 16 amino acids. CDR3 DNA: TGTGCCAGCAGTCTTCTCGGGGGCTCGGGCACAGATACGCAGTATTTT. Its translation: CASSLLGGSGTDTQYF.